This T cell receptor beta chain was identified during a study of OX40 agonist ivuxolimab in advanced cancers. As for this clone: Antigen: not known.

Using immunoSEQ multiplex PCR, the repertoire was profiled, and TCRdb retains in-frame clones only, with some absent. The sample holds over 45,000 clones, about 83% seen once. Findings and limits, study-wide: Researchers report that CD8+ T cells had, on average, more expanded clones than CD4+. The CD4+ and CD8+ T cells in the blood had expanded clonally by week 6 at 0.1 to 3.0 mg/kg.

CDR1 is SQVTM, CDR2 ANQGSEA, per germline. V lost 7 bases and J lost 2; bases outside the gene matches: 4. The CDR3 contains 13 residues. V is TRBV29-1 and J is TRBJ2-2; 7 bases line up with TRBD1. This sequence was found in an adult with an advanced solid tumor such as melanoma, head and neck, liver or kidney cancer. The sequences come from CD4+ or CD8+ T cells sorted from blood, collected in a trial of the OX40 agonist ivuxolimab. The CDR3 DNA reads TGCAGCGCGGGACAGCGTAACACCGGGGAGCTGTTTTTT. Translated, it gives CSAGQRNTGELFF.